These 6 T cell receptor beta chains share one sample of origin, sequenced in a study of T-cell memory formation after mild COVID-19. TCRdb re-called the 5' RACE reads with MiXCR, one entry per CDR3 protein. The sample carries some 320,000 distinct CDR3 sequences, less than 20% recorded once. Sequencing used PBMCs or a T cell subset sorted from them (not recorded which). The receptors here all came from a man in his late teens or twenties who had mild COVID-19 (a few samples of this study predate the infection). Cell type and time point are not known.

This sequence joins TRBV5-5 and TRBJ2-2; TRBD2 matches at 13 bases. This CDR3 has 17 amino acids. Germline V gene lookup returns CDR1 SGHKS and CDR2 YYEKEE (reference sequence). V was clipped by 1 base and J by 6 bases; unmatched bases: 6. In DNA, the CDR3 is TGTGCCAGCAGCTTGAGACTAGCGGGGGGTGATCCCGGGGAGCTGTTTTTT. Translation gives CASSLRLAGGDPGELFF.

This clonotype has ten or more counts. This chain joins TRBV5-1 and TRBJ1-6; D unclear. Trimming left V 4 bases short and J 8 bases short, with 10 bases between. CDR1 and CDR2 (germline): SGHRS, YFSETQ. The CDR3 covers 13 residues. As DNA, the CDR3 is TGCGCCAGCAGCCCGGGGTCGTATTCACCCCTCCACTTT. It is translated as CASSPGSYSPLHF.

The CDR3 protein is CASSPTDTGVGAFF. Here the CDR3 DNA reads TGCGCCAGCAGTCCAACCGACACAGGGGTTGGAGCTTTCTTT. The rearrangement links TRBV5-1 to TRBJ1-1; 7 bases line up with TRBD1. V lost 5 bases and J lost 10; bases outside the gene matches: 14. Germline V lookup: CDR1 SGHRS, CDR2 YFSETQ. The CDR3 has 14 residues.

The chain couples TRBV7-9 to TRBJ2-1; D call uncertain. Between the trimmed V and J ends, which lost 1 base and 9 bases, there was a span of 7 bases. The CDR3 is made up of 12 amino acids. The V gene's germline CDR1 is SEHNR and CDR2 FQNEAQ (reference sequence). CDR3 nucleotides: TGTGCCAGCAGCTTAGTTCGATCTGAGCAGTTCTTC. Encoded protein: CASSLVRSEQFF.

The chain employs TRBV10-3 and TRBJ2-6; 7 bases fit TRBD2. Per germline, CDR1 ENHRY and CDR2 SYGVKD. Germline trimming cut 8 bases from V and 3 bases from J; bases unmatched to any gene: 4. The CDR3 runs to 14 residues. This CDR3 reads CAIGRGDGANVLTF. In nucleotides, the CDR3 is TGTGCCATCGGTCGGGGGGATGGGGCCAACGTCCTGACTTTC.

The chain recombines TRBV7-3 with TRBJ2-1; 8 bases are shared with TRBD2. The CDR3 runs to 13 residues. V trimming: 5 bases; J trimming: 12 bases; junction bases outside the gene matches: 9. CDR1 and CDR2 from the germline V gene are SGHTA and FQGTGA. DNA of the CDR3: TGTGCCAGCAGCAGCGGGGGCGCATCTCGGCAGTTCTTC. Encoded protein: CASSSGGASRQFF.